This TCR beta chain was captured by sequencing in a study of response to subunit inactivated influenza vaccine. Findings and caveats of the study: Authors suggested seasonal influenza vaccinations each recruit few new T cells.

This clonotype was picked up one time. The antigen remains unidentified. MiXCR, applied by TCRdb to the RT-PCR reads, yields one record per CDR3 protein. The sample gives fewer than 700,000 distinct CDR3 sequences, roughly 13% of which show up once; around 13% is in the top ten. The V and J ends lost 6 bases and 4 bases, in that order; junction bases with no gene match: 6. The CDR3 is 14 amino acids. Germline-derived CDR1 and CDR2 are MNHEY and SVGEGT. The chain joins TRBV6-2 or TRBV6-3 to TRBJ2-3; 8 positions agree with TRBD1. Sequencing was performed on PBMCs from blood, taken about 40 days after vaccination. This TCR derives from a man in his forties or fifties who received an inactivated influenza vaccine. Here the CDR3 reads CASSLSTGADTQYF. CDR3 DNA sequence: TGTGCCAGCAGCCTTTCGACAGGGGCAGATACGCAGTATTTT.